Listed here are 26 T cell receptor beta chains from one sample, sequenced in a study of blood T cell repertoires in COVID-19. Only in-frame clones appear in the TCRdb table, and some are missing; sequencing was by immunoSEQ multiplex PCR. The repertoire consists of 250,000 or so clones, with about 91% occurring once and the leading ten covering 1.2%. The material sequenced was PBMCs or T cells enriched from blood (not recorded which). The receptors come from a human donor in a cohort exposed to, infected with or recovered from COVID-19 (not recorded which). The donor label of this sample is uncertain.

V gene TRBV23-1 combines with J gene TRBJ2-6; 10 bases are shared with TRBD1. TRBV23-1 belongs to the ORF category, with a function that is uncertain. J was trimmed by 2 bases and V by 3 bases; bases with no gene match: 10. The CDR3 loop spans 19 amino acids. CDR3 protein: CASSHGEGTGVPGANVLTF. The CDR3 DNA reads TGCGCCAGCAGTCACGGGGAGGGGACAGGGGTTCCTGGGGCCAACGTCCTGACTTTC.

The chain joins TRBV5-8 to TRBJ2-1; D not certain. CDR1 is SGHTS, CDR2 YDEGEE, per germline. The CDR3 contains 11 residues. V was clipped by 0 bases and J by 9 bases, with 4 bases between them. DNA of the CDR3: TGTGCCAGCAGCTTGGCGGGTGAGCAGTTCTTC. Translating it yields CASSLAGEQFF.

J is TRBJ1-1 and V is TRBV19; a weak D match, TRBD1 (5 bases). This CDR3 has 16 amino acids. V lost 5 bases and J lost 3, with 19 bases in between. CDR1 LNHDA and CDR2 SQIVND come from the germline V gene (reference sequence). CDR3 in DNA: TGTGCCAGTAGTCTCGCCTGGGGCCTGGTCGACACTGAAGCTTTCTTT. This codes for CASSLAWGLVDTEAFF.

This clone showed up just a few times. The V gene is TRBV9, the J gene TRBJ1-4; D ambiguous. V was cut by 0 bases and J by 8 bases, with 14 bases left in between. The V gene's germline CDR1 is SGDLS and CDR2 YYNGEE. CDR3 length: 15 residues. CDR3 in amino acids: CASSVAGGSGEKLFF. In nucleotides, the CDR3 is TGTGCCAGCAGCGTAGCGGGAGGGTCAGGAGAAAAACTGTTTTTT.

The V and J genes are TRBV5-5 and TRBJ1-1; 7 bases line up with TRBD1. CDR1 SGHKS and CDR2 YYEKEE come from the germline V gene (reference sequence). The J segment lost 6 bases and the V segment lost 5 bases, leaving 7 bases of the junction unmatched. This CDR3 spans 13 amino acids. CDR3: CASSQGVISEAFF. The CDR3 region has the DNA TGTGCCAGCAGTCAGGGGGTGATTTCTGAAGCTTTCTTT.

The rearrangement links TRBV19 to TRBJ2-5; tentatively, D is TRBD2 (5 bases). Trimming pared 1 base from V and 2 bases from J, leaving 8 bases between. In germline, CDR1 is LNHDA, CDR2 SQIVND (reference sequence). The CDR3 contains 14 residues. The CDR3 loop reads CASSIVRDQETQYF. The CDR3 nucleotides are TGTGCCAGTAGTATAGTGAGGGATCAAGAGACCCAGTACTTC. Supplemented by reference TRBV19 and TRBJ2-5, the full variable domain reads DGGITQSPKYLFRKEGQNVTLSCEQNLNHDAMYWYRQDPGQGLRLIYYSQIVNDFQKGDIAEGYSVSREKKESFPLTVTSAQKNPTAFYLCASSIVRDQETQYFGPGTRLLVL.

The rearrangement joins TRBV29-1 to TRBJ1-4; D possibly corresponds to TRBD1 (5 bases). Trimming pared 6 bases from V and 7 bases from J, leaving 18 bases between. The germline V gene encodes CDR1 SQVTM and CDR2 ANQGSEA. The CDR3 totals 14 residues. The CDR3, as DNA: TGCAGCGTCGGATTTACAGGACCGGGTGAAAAACTGTTTTTT. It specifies CSVGFTGPGEKLFF.

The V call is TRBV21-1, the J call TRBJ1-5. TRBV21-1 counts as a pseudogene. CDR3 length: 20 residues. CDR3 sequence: CASTSPGEGGKAGSNQPQHF. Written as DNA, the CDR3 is TGTGCCAGCACCTCCCCCGGGGAGGGAGGGAAGGCGGGGAGCAATCAGCCCCAGCATTTT.

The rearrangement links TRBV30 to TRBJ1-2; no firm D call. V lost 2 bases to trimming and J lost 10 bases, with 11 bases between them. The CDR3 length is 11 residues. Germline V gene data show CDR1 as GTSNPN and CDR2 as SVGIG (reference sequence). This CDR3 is CAWSPLAVYTF. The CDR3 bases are TGTGCCTGGAGTCCCCTGGCGGTCTACACCTTC.

Written as DNA, the CDR3 is TGTGCCAGCAGTTCAGGGGGCAATGAGCAGTTCTTC. This translates into CASSSGGNEQFF. This sequence joins TRBV7-9 and TRBJ2-1, with 7 bases identical to TRBD1. Germline CDR1 is SEHNR and CDR2 is FQNEAQ (reference sequence). The CDR3 consists of 12 residues. With V trimmed by 6 bases and J by 6 bases, 2 bases remained unmatched. The entire variable domain, with the rest obtained from reference TRBV7-9 and TRBJ2-1, is as follows: DTGVSQNPRHKITKRGQNVTFRCDPISEHNRLYWYRQTLGQGPEFLTYFQNEAQLEKSRLLSDRFSAERPKGSFSTLEIQRTEQGDSAMYLCASSSGGNEQFFGPGTRLTVL.

This chain's CDR3 is CASSLAHTGNDGGYTF. For the CDR3, the DNA is TGCGCCAGCAGCTTGGCCCATACAGGGAATGACGGTGGCTACACCTTC. The gene calls are TRBV5-1 and TRBJ1-2; tentatively, D is TRBD1 (6 bases). Trimming took 0 bases from V and 7 from J, leaving 19 bases between them. The germline gives CDR1 SGHRS, CDR2 YFSETQ. CDR3 length equals 16 residues.

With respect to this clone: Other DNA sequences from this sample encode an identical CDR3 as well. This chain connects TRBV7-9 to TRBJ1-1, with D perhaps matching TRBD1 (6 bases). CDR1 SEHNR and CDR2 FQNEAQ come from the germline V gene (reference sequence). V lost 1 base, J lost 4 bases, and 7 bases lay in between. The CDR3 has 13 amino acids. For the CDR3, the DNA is TGTGCCAGCAGCTTAGGGGGGCGCACTGAAGCTTTCTTT. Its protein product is CASSLGGRTEAFF.

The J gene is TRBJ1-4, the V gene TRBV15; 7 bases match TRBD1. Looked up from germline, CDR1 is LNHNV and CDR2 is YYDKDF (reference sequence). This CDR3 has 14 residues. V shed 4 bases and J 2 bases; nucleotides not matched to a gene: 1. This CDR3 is CATSTDRTNEKLFF. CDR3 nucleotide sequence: TGTGCCACCAGCACGGACAGGACTAATGAAAAACTGTTTTTT.

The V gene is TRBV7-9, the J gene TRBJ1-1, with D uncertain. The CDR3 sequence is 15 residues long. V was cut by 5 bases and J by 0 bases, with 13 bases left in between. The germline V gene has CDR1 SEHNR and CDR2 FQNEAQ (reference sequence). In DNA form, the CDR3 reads TGTGCCAGCAGCCCGAGGCGGAGAATGAACACTGAAGCTTTCTTT. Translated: CASSPRRRMNTEAFF. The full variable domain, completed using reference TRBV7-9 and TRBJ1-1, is DTGVSQNPRHKITKRGQNVTFRCDPISEHNRLYWYRQTLGQGPEFLTYFQNEAQLEKSRLLSDRFSAERPKGSFSTLEIQRTEQGDSAMYLCASSPRRRMNTEAFFGQGTRLTVV.

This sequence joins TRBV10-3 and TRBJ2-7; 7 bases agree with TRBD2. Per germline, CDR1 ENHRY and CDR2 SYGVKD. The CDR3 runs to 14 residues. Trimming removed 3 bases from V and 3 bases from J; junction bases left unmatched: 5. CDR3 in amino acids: CAISEVGEGYEQYF. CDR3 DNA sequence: TGTGCCATCAGTGAAGTAGGGGAGGGCTACGAGCAGTACTTC.

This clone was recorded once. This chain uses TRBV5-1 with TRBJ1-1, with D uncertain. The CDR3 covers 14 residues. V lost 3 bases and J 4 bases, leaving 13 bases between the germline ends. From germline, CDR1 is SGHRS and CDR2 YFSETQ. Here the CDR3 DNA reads TGCGCCAGCAGCTCCCCCGTTGGAGGCACTGAAGCTTTCTTT. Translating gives CASSSPVGGTEAFF.

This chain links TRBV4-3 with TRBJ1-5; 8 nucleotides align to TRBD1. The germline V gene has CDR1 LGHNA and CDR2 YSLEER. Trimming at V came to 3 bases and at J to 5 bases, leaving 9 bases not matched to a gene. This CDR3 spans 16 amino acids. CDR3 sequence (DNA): TGCGCCAGCAGCCATTCCGACAGGGGATTCGATCAGCCCCAGCATTTT. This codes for CASSHSDRGFDQPQHF.

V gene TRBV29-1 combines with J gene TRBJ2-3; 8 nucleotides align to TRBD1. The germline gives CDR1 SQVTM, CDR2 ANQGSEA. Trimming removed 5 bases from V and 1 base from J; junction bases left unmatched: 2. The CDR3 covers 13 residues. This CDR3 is CSVPGQGTDTQYF. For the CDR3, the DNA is TGCAGCGTTCCGGGACAGGGCACAGATACGCAGTATTTT.

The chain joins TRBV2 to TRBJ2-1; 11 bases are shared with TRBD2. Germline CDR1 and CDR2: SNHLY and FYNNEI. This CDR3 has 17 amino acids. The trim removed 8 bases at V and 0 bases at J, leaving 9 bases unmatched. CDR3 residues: CASGRLAGSYSYNEQFF. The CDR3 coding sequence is TGTGCCAGCGGAAGACTAGCGGGGTCTTACTCCTACAATGAGCAGTTCTTC. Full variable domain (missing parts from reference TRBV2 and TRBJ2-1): EPEVTQTPSHQVTQMGQEVILRCVPISNHLYFYWYRQILGQKVEFLVSFYNNEISEKSEIFDDQFSVERPDGSNFTLKIRSTKLEDSAMYFCASGRLAGSYSYNEQFFGPGTRLTVL.

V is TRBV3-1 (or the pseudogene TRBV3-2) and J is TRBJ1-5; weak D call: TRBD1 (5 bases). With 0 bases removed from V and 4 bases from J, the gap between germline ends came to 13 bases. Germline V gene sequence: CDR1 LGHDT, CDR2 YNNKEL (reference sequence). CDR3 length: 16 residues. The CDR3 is CASSQDPTATNQPQHF. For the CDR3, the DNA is TGTGCCAGCAGCCAAGATCCGACAGCCACTAATCAGCCCCAGCATTTT.

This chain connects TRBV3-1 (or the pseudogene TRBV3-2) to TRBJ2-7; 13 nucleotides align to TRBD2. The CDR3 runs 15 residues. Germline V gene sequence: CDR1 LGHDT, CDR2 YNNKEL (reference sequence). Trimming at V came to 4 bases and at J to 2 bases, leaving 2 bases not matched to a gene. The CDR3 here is CASSLGTSGAYEQYF. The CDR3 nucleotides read TGTGCCAGCAGCCTTGGGACTAGCGGGGCCTACGAGCAGTACTTC.

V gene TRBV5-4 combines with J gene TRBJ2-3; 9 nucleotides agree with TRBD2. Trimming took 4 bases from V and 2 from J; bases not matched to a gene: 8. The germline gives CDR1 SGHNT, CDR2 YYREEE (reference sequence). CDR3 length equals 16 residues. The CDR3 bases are TGTGCCAGCAGCCTCAGACTAGCGGAACACACAGATACGCAGTATTTT. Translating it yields CASSLRLAEHTDTQYF.

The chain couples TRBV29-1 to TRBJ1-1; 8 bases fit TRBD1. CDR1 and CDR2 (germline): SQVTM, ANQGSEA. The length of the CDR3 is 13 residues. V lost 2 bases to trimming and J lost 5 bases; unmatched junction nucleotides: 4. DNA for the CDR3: TGCAGCGTTGAAAGGACAGGGAGGACTGAAGCTTTCTTT. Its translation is CSVERTGRTEAFF.

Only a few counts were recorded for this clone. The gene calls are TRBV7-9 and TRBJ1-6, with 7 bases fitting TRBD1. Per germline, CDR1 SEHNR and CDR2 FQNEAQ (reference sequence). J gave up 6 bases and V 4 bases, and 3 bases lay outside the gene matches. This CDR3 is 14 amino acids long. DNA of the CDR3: TGTGCCAGCAGCTGGGGGGACAGTAATTCACCCCTCCACTTT. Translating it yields CASSWGDSNSPLHF.

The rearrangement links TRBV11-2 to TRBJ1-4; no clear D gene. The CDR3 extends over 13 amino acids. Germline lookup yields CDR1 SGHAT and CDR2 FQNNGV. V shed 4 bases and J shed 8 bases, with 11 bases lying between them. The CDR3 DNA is TGTGCCAGCAGCTGGGGTGAGGGCGAAAAACTGTTTTTT. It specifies CASSWGEGEKLFF.

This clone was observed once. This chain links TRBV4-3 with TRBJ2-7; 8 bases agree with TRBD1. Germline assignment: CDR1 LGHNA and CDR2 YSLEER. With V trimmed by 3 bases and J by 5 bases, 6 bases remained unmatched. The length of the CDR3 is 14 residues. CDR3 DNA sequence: TGCGCCAGCAGCCAGGACAGGGTGAGGGACGAGCAGTACTTC. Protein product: CASSQDRVRDEQYF.